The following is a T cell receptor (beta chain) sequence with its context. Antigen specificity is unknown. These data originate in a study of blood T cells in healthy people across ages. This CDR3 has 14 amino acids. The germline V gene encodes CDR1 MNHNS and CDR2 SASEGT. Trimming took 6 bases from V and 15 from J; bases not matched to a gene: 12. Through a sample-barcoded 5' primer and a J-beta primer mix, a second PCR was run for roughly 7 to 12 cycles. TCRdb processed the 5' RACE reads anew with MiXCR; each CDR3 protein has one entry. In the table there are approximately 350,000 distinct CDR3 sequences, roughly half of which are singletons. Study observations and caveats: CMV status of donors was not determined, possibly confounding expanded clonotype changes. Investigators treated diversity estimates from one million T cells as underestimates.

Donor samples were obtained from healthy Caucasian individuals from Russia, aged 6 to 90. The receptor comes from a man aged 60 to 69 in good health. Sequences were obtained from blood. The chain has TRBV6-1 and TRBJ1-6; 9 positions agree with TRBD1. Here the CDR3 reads CASRTGTGSTILHF. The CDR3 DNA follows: TGTGCCAGCAGAACAGGGACAGGGAGTACCATCCTCCACTTT.